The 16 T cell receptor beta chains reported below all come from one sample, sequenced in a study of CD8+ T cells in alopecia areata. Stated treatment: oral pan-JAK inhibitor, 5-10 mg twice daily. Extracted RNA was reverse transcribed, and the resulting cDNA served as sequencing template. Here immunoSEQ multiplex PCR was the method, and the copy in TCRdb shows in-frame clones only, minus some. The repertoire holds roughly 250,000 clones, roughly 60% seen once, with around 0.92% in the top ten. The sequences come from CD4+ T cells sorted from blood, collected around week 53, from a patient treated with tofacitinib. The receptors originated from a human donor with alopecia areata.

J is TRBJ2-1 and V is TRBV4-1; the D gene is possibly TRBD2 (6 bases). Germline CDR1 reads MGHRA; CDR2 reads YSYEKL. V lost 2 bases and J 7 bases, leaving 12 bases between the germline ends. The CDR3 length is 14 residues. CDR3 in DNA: TGCGCCAGCAGCCAACAGGGACTCCCAAATGAGCAGTTCTTC. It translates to CASSQQGLPNEQFF.

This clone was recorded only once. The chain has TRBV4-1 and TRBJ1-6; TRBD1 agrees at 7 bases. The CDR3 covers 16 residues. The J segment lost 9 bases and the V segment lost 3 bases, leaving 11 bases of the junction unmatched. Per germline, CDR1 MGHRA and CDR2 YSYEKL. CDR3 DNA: TGCGCCAGCAGCCAGACCCGGACAGGAGATATTTCACCCCTCCACTTT. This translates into CASSQTRTGDISPLHF.

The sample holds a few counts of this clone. DNA for the CDR3: TGTGCCAGCAGCATCGTCCAGGGGTACAATGAGCAGTTCTTC. Its translation: CASSIVQGYNEQFF. V is TRBV7-2 and J is TRBJ2-1; D may be TRBD1 (6 bases). Trimming took off 5 bases at V and 4 bases at J, with 12 bases between the two ends. The germline CDR1 and CDR2 sequences are SGHTA and FQGNSA. The CDR3 has 14 amino acids. Based on the CDR3 plus reference TRBV7-2 and TRBJ2-1, the full variable domain is GAGVSQSPSNKVTEKGKDVELRCDPISGHTALYWYRQSLGQGLEFLIYFQGNSAPDKSGLPSDRFSAERTGGSVSTLTIQRTQQEDSAVYLCASSIVQGYNEQFFGPGTRLTVL.

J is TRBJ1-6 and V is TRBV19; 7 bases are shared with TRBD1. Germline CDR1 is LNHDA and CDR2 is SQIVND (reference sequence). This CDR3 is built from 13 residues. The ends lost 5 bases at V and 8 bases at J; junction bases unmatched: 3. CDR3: CASSRTGDSPLHF. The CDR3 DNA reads TGTGCCAGTAGTCGTACAGGGGATTCACCCCTCCACTTT.

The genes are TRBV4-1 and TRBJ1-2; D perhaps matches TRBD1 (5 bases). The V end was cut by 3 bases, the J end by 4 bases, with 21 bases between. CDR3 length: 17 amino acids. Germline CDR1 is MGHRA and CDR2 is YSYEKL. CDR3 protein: CASSHAPGTPLSYGYTF. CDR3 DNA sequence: TGCGCCAGCAGCCATGCACCCGGGACCCCTCTCTCCTATGGCTACACCTTC.

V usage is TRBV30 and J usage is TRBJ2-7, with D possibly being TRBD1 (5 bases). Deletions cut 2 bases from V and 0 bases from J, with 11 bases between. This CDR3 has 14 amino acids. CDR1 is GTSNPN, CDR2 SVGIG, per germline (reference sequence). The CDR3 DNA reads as TGTGCCTGGAGTAGTTGGGGCGGCTCCTACGAGCAGTACTTC. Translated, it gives CAWSSWGGSYEQYF.

CDR3 DNA sequence: TGCAGCGCCATAGGAGGACAGGGGAAGAACGAGCAGTACTTC. Its translation: CSAIGGQGKNEQYF. The J gene is TRBJ2-7, the V gene TRBV29-1; TRBD1 matches at 9 bases. Germline lookup yields CDR1 SQVTM and CDR2 ANQGSEA. The CDR3 loop spans 14 amino acids. Trimming at V came to 7 bases and at J to 5 bases, leaving 12 bases not matched to a gene.

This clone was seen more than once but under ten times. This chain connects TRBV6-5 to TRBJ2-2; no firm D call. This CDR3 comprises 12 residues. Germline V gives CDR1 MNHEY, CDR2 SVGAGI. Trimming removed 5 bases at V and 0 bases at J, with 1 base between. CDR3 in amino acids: CASSTNTGELFF. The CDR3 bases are TGTGCCAGCAGTACGAACACCGGGGAGCTGTTTTTT.

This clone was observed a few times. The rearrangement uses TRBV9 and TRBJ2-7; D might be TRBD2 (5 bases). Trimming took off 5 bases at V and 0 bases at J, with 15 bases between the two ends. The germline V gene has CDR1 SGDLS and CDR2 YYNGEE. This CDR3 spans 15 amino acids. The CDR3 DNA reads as TGTGCCAGCAGTCCCCGCGGGCGGAGCTCCTACGAGCAGTACTTC. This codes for CASSPRGRSSYEQYF.

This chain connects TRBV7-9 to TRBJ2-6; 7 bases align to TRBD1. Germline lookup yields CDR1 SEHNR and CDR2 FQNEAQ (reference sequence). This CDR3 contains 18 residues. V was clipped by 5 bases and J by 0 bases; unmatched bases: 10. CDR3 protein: CASSPRQGQSSGANVLTF. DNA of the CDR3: TGTGCCAGCAGCCCCCGACAGGGACAGAGCTCTGGGGCCAACGTCCTGACTTTC.

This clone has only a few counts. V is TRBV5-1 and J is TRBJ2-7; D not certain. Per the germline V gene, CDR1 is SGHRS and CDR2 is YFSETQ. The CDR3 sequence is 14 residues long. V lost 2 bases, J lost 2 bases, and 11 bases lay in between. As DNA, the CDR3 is TGCGCCAGCAGCTTCGGTAACGCCGCCTACGAGCAGTACTTC. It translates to CASSFGNAAYEQYF.

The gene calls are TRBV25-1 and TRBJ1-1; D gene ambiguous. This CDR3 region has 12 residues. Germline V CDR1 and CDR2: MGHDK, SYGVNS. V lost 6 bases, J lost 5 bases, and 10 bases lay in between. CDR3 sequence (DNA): TGTGCCAGCAGGGAAGGGTGGACTGAAGCTTTCTTT. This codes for CASREGWTEAFF.

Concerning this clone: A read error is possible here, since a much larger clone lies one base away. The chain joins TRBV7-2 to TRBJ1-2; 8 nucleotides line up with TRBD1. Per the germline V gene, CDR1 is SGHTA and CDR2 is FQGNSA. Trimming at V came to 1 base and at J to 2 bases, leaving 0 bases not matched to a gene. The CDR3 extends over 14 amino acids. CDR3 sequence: CASSLGTGNYGYTF. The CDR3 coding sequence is TGTGCCAGCAGCTTAGGGACAGGGAACTATGGCTACACCTTC.

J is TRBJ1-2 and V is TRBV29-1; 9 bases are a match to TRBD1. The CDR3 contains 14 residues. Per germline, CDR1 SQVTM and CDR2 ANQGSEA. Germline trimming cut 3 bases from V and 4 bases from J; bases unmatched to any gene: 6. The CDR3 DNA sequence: TGCAGCGTTGAGGGACAGGGCAACCTCTATGGCTACACCTTC. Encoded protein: CSVEGQGNLYGYTF.

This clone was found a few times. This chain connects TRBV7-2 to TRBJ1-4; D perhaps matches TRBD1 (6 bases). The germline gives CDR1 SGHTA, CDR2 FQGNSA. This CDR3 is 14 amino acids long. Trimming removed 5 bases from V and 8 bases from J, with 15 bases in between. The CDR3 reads CASSQGSTREKLFF. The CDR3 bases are TGTGCCAGCAGCCAGGGGTCTACGAGAGAAAAACTGTTTTTT.

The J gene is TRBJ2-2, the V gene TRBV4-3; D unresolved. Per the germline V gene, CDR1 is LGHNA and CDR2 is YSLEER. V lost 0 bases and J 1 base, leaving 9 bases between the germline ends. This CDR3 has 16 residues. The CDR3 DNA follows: TGCGCCAGCAGCCAAGAAGCCAGAATGAACACCGGGGAGCTGTTTTTT. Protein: CASSQEARMNTGELFF.